The 20 T cell receptor beta chains in this list originate from one sample, sequenced in a study of blood T cell repertoires in COVID-19. The method was immunoSEQ multiplex PCR; TCRdb's version includes in-frame clones alone and lacks a portion of them. The sample has under 150,000 clones, 65% to 90% seen once. The sequenced material came from peripheral blood. Receptors were obtained from an older woman with active or convalescent COVID-19.

The chain recombines TRBV5-1 with TRBJ2-1; 8 bases map to TRBD2. Germline CDR1 SGHRS, CDR2 YFSETQ. Trimming removed 0 bases from V and 6 bases from J; junction bases left unmatched: 5. The length of the CDR3 is 15 residues. DNA of the CDR3: TGCGCCAGCAGCTTGGCCGGGGGGGGAGGCAATGAGCAGTTCTTC. Protein sequence: CASSLAGGGGNEQFF.

The chain joins TRBV7-2 to TRBJ1-3; D not resolved. V was trimmed by 5 bases and J by 0 bases, leaving 8 bases between them. Germline-derived CDR1 and CDR2 are SGHTA and FQGNSA. This CDR3 has 14 residues. In nucleotides, the CDR3 is TGTGCCAGCAGCCCACAGATCTCTGGAAACACCATATATTTT. This codes for CASSPQISGNTIYF.

J is TRBJ2-5 and V is TRBV28; the D is unclear. V lost 6 bases, J lost 0 bases, and 11 bases lay in between. The CDR3 contains 14 residues. Germline V lookup: CDR1 MDHEN, CDR2 SYDVKM. The CDR3 protein is CASSLDWYQETQYF. The CDR3 nucleotides are TGTGCCAGCAGCCTAGATTGGTACCAAGAGACCCAGTACTTC.

V usage is TRBV5-1 and J usage is TRBJ1-2; 7 nucleotides align to TRBD1. This CDR3 comprises 14 residues. With V trimmed by 0 bases and J by 4 bases, 3 bases remained unmatched. CDR1 and CDR2 (germline): SGHRS, YFSETQ. CDR3 loop: CASSLDAGGYGYTF. Written as DNA, the CDR3 is TGCGCCAGCAGCTTGGACGCAGGGGGCTATGGCTACACCTTC.

As DNA, the CDR3 is TGTGCCAGCAGTGACCGCCCCCTAGCGACACCCTACAATGAGCAGTTCTTC. Its translation is CASSDRPLATPYNEQFF. V and J are TRBV6-1 and TRBJ2-1, with D tentatively TRBD2 (6 bases). Germline loops: CDR1 MNHNS, CDR2 SASEGT. The CDR3 extends over 17 amino acids. The germline V and J ends were trimmed by 3 bases and 2 bases, with 17 bases remaining between them.

The V gene is TRBV29-1, the J gene TRBJ1-2; D not certain. The V end lost 4 bases, the J end lost 2 bases, and 11 bases lay between the germline ends. Germline CDR1 and CDR2: SQVTM and ANQGSEA. The CDR3 is 13 amino acids. In DNA form, the CDR3 reads TGCAGCGTTGGAGCCGCGGGGAACTATGGCTACACCTTC. The encoded protein is CSVGAAGNYGYTF.

J is TRBJ1-6 and V is TRBV19, with 7 bases matching TRBD1. The germline gives CDR1 LNHDA, CDR2 SQIVND (reference sequence). J lost 7 bases, V lost 7 bases, and 10 bases had no gene match. This CDR3 has 15 residues. The CDR3, as DNA: TGTGCCAGTACCCCCGACAGGGCCGGGAATTCACCCCTCCACTTT. It is translated as CASTPDRAGNSPLHF.

This chain uses TRBV11-2 with TRBJ1-6; D is possibly TRBD1 (6 bases). V was trimmed by 5 bases and J by 2 bases, leaving 10 bases between them. Germline assignment: CDR1 SGHAT and CDR2 FQNNGV. This CDR3 spans 15 amino acids. The CDR3 here is CASSPWTAYNSPLHF. The CDR3 DNA is TGTGCCAGCAGCCCCTGGACAGCCTATAATTCACCCCTCCACTTT.

The V gene is TRBV28, the J gene TRBJ2-7, with a weak D call TRBD1 (5 bases). Deletions cut 2 bases from V and 5 bases from J, with 13 bases between. CDR1 and CDR2 from the germline V gene are MDHEN and SYDVKM. This CDR3 comprises 14 residues. The CDR3 sequence: CASSLGQWGNEQYF. As DNA, the CDR3 is TGTGCCAGCAGTTTAGGGCAGTGGGGCAACGAGCAGTACTTC.

V gene TRBV7-9 combines with J gene TRBJ1-4; possibly TRBD1 for D (5 bases). CDR3 length equals 14 residues. Germline loops: CDR1 SEHNR, CDR2 FQNEAQ (reference sequence). The V end lost 5 bases, the J end lost 8 bases, and 15 bases lay between the germline ends. CDR3 sequence reads: CASSRAGGEEKLFF. CDR3 nucleotide sequence: TGTGCCAGCAGCCGGGCGGGGGGTGAAGAAAAACTGTTTTTT.

This rearrangement joins TRBV28 to TRBJ1-2; 8 bases match TRBD1. Germline V gene data show CDR1 as MDHEN and CDR2 as SYDVKM. The CDR3 is 15 amino acids. Trimming cost V 4 bases and J 8 bases; bases outside gene matches: 12. CDR3 sequence reads: CASSSLGQGLGGYTF. For the CDR3, the DNA is TGTGCCAGCAGTTCCCTTGGACAGGGCTTGGGGGGCTACACCTTC.

The genes are TRBV28 and TRBJ2-1; 8 positions match TRBD2. The CDR3 loop spans 16 amino acids. After removal of 5 bases from V and 5 bases from J, the junction contained 11 bases not matched to a gene. CDR1 MDHEN and CDR2 SYDVKM come from the germline V gene. CDR3 sequence reads: CASSPLGGALNNEQFF. In DNA, the CDR3 is TGTGCCAGCAGTCCCCTCGGGGGGGCTTTAAACAATGAGCAGTTCTTC.

The CDR3 here is CASSFRQGPSLNTEAFF. The CDR3 DNA reads TGCGCCAGCAGCTTCCGACAGGGCCCTTCCCTGAACACTGAAGCTTTCTTT. The chain couples TRBV4-1 to TRBJ1-1; 7 bases are a match to TRBD1. Germline V CDR1 and CDR2: MGHRA, YSYEKL. The CDR3 length is 17 residues. The V and J ends lost 5 bases and 0 bases, in that order; junction bases with no gene match: 12.

This chain connects TRBV27 to TRBJ2-7, with a possible D match to TRBD1 (6 bases). Looked up from germline, CDR1 is MNHEY and CDR2 is SMNVEV (reference sequence). The CDR3 totals 13 residues. Trimming shortened V by 5 bases and J by 4 bases, and 12 bases separated the two germline ends. The CDR3 coding sequence is TGTGCCAGCAGTCTCGGCAGGGGTTACGAGCAGTACTTC. Translation: CASSLGRGYEQYF.

This clone was seen only a few times. The CDR3 bases are TGTGCCACCTCCGCGCCAGGATCTGGAAACACCATATATTTT. Translated, it gives CATSAPGSGNTIYF. J is TRBJ1-3 and V is TRBV6-5, with D hard to call. Trimming removed 10 bases from V and 1 base from J, with 14 bases in between. The CDR3 is 14 amino acids. In germline, CDR1 is MNHEY, CDR2 SVGAGI.

This rearrangement joins TRBV19 to TRBJ2-1; TRBD2 agrees at 15 bases. In germline, CDR1 is LNHDA, CDR2 SQIVND (reference sequence). The CDR3 covers 17 residues. Trimming removed 4 bases from V and 8 bases from J; junction bases left unmatched: 9. The CDR3 DNA reads as TGTGCCAGTAGTAAGGGACTAGCGGGGGGAATAGGCGATGAGCAGTTCTTC. Its protein product is CASSKGLAGGIGDEQFF.

The J gene is TRBJ1-6, the V gene TRBV15; D perhaps matches TRBD1 (6 bases). This CDR3 region has 14 residues. The ends were cut back, 1 base at V and 14 bases at J, with 15 bases in the middle. Germline V CDR1 and CDR2: LNHNV, YYDKDF (reference sequence). DNA of the CDR3: TGTGCCACCAGCAGAGCACAGGGCAGGGTGTCCCTCCACTTT. It codes for CATSRAQGRVSLHF.

The V gene is TRBV4-1, the J gene TRBJ2-1; tentatively, D is TRBD2 (7 bases). The CDR3 consists of 13 residues. The germline gives CDR1 MGHRA, CDR2 YSYEKL. Trimming pared 9 bases from V and 8 bases from J, leaving 17 bases between. The chain's CDR3 is CASSLGGRDEQFF. DNA of the CDR3: TGCGCCAGTAGCTTGGGGGGGCGCGATGAGCAGTTCTTC.

V usage is TRBV6-6 and J usage is TRBJ1-1; the D gene is possibly TRBD1 (5 bases). Germline V gene sequence: CDR1 MNHNY, CDR2 SVGAGI (reference sequence). The CDR3 totals 15 residues. V was cut by 3 bases and J by 4 bases, with 15 bases left in between. CDR3 region: CASSYQGGPGTEAFF. In DNA, the CDR3 is TGTGCCAGCAGTTATCAGGGAGGTCCGGGCACTGAAGCTTTCTTT.

This clone was seen at least ten times. The chain couples TRBV7-2 to TRBJ2-1; 9 bases line up with TRBD2. The germline gives CDR1 SGHTA, CDR2 FQGNSA. The CDR3 runs to 16 residues. V was clipped by 1 base and J by 4 bases; unmatched bases: 5. This CDR3 reads CASSLGASGVYNEQFF. DNA for the CDR3: TGTGCCAGCAGCTTAGGGGCTAGCGGGGTGTACAATGAGCAGTTCTTC.